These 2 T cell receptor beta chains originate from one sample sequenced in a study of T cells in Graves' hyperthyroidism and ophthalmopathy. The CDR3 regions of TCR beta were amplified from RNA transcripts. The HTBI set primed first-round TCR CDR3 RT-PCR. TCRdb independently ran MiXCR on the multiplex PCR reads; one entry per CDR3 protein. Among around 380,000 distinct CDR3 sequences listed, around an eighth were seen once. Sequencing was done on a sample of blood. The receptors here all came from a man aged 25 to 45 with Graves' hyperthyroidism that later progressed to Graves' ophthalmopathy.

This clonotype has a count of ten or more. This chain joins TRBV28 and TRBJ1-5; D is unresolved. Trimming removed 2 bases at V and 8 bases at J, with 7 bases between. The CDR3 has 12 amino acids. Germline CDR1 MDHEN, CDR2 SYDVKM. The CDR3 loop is CASSLEGEPQHF. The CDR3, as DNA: TGTGCCAGCAGTTTAGAGGGAGAGCCCCAGCATTTT. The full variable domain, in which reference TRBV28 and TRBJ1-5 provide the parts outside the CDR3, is DVKVTQSSRYLVKRTGEKVFLECVQDMDHENMFWYRQDPGLGLRLIYFSYDVKMKEKGDIPEGYSVSREKKERFSLILESASTNQTSMYLCASSLEGEPQHFGDGTRLSIL.

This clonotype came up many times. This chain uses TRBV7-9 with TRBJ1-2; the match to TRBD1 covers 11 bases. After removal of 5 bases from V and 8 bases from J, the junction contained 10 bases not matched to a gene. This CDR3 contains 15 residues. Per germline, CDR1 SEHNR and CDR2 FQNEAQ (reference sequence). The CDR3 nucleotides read TGTGCCAGCAGCGCACGGACAGGGGGCTTTTCCGGCTACACCTTC. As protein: CASSARTGGFSGYTF.